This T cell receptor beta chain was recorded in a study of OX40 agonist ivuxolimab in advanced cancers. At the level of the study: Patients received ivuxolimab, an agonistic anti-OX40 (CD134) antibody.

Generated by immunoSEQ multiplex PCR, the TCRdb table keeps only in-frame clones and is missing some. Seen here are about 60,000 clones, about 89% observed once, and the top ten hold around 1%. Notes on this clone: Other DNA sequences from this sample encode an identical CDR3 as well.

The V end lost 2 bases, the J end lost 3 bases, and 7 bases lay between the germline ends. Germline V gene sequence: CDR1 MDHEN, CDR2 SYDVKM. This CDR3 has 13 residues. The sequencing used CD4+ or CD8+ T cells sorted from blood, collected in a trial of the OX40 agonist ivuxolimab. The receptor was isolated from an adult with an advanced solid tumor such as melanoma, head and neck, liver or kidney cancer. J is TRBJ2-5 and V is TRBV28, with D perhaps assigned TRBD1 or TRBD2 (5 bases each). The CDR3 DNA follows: TGTGCCAGCAGTTTAGGGGGTGAAGAGACCCAGTACTTC. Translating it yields CASSLGGEETQYF. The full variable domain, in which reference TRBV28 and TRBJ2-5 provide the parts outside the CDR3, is DVKVTQSSRYLVKRTGEKVFLECVQDMDHENMFWYRQDPGLGLRLIYFSYDVKMKEKGDIPEGYSVSREKKERFSLILESASTNQTSMYLCASSLGGEETQYFGPGTRLLVL.